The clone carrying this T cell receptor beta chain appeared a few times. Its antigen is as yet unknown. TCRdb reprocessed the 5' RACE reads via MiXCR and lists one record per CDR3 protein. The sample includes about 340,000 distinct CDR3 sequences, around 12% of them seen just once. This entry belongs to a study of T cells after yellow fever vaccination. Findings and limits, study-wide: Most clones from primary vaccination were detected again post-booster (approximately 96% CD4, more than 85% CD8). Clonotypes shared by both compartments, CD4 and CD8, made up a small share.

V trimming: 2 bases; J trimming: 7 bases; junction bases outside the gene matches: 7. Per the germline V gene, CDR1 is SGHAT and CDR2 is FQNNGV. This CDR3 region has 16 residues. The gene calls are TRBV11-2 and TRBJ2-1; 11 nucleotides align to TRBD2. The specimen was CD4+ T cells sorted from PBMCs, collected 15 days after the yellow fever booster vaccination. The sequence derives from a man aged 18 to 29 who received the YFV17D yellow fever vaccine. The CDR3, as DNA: TGTGCCAGCAGCTTAATTGGTAGCGGGGGGGGTAATGAGCAGTTCTTC. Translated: CASSLIGSGGGNEQFF.